Below are 9 T cell receptor beta chains sequenced from a single sample in a study of blood T cell repertoires in COVID-19. Method: immunoSEQ multiplex PCR; TCRdb's copy keeps in-frame clones and lacks some. The sample comprises about 54,000 clones, around 81% of which are singletons, and over 4% rests with the top ten. Sequences were obtained from peripheral blood. These receptors were collected from a woman in her fifties or sixties with acute or convalescent COVID-19.

This clone has only one observation. This chain joins TRBV7-2 and TRBJ1-5, with D uncertain. Trimming took 1 base from V and 4 from J, leaving 8 bases between them. Per germline, CDR1 SGHTA and CDR2 FQGNSA. This CDR3 contains 14 residues. CDR3 loop: CASSLGSVNQPQHF. The CDR3 DNA sequence: TGTGCCAGCAGCTTAGGGTCAGTGAATCAGCCCCAGCATTTT.

This clone was seen a single time. The chain uses TRBV4-2 and TRBJ2-1; 15 bases are a match to TRBD2. J was trimmed by 0 bases and V by 2 bases; bases with no gene match: 8. This CDR3 is 20 amino acids long. Germline V lookup: CDR1 LGHNA, CDR2 YNFKEQ. The CDR3 nucleotides read TGTGCCAGCAGCCAACTAGGACTAGCGGGAGGGCCTACCTCCTACAATGAGCAGTTCTTC. Translation gives CASSQLGLAGGPTSYNEQFF.

J is TRBJ1-5 and V is TRBV5-8; TRBD1 might be the D (5 bases). The CDR3 has 15 residues. CDR1 and CDR2 from the germline V gene are SGHTS and YDEGEE. V was shortened by 0 bases and J by 2 bases, with 9 bases between the two germline ends. The CDR3 here is CASSLDPGGNQPQHF. The CDR3 nucleotides read TGTGCCAGCAGCTTGGACCCGGGGGGCAATCAGCCCCAGCATTTT.

There are a few counts of this clone. The genes are TRBV11-2 and TRBJ2-7, with D hard to call. The ends were cut back, 1 base at V and 0 bases at J, with 10 bases in the middle. Germline V gives CDR1 SGHAT, CDR2 FQNNGV. CDR3 length: 15 amino acids. DNA for the CDR3: TGTGCCAGCAGCTTAGCCGAATCCGGCTCCTACGAGCAGTACTTC. Translating it yields CASSLAESGSYEQYF.

The rearrangement uses TRBV5-6 and TRBJ1-2, with D unclear. Trimming pared 4 bases from V and 5 bases from J, leaving 15 bases between. CDR3 size: 14 residues. Germline CDR1 SGHDT, CDR2 YYEEEE. CDR3 coding DNA: TGTGCCAGCAGCACCGCACAGAACCCATATGGCTACACCTTC. Translating it yields CASSTAQNPYGYTF.

The rearrangement links TRBV7-2 to TRBJ2-1, with 11 bases matching TRBD2. The CDR3 is 15 amino acids. After removal of 3 bases from V and 5 bases from J, the junction contained 3 bases not matched to a gene. The germline V gene has CDR1 SGHTA and CDR2 FQGNSA. For the CDR3, the DNA is TGTGCCAGCAGCTTGACTAGCGGGGCCCACAATGAGCAGTTCTTC. Encoded protein: CASSLTSGAHNEQFF.

V and J are TRBV7-3 and TRBJ1-2; 8 nucleotides align to TRBD1. Germline values: CDR1 SGHTA, CDR2 FQGTGA. The V segment lost 3 bases and the J segment 4 bases; nucleotides outside the gene matches: 4. The CDR3 is made up of 14 amino acids. CDR3 bases: TGTGCCAGCAGCTTGGGGACAGGTGTCTATGGCTACACCTTC. It is translated as CASSLGTGVYGYTF.

The chain uses TRBV24-1 and TRBJ2-1; 11 bases agree with TRBD2. V lost 6 bases and J lost 3; bases outside the gene matches: 3. Looked up from germline, CDR1 is KGHDR and CDR2 is SFDVKD. CDR3 length equals 15 residues. CDR3 residues: CATSLGLAGYNEQFF. For the CDR3, the DNA is TGTGCCACCAGTTTAGGACTAGCGGGCTACAATGAGCAGTTCTTC.

The chain is built from TRBV11-2 and TRBJ1-2, with 7 bases lining up with TRBD1. V lost 3 bases, J lost 3 bases, and 16 bases stayed unmatched. This CDR3 comprises 18 residues. Germline V gene data show CDR1 as SGHAT and CDR2 as FQNNGV. The CDR3 spells CASSLTNYRDRDYYGYTF. The CDR3 bases are TGTGCCAGCAGCTTGACCAACTACCGGGACAGAGATTACTATGGCTACACCTTC. Filled out from reference TRBV11-2 and TRBJ1-2, the complete variable domain reads EAGVAQSPRYKIIEKRQSVAFWCNPISGHATLYWYQQILGQGPKLLIQFQNNGVVDDSQLPKDRFSAERLKGVDSTLKIQPAKLEDSAVYLCASSLTNYRDRDYYGYTFGSGTRLTVV.